Listed here are 20 T cell receptor beta chains from one sample, sequenced in a study of cytomegalovirus exposure and HLA in healthy donors. The study ran its PCR with 60 Vbeta and 13 Jbeta primers. Generated by immunoSEQ multiplex PCR, the TCRdb table keeps only in-frame clones and is missing some. This table holds approximately 140,000 clones. Material: PBMCs. The receptors shown here come from a woman aged 40 to 55 in good health and CMV-seronegative.

The rearrangement links TRBV5-1 to TRBJ1-2; perhaps TRBD1 as D (5 bases). This CDR3 spans 13 amino acids. Germline-derived CDR1 and CDR2 are SGHRS and YFSETQ. Trimming took 3 bases from V and 4 from J, leaving 10 bases between them. This CDR3 is CASSSRTTYGYTF. DNA for the CDR3: TGCGCCAGCAGCTCCCGGACAACCTATGGCTACACCTTC.

The chain links TRBV4-3 to TRBJ2-2; 15 bases are shared with TRBD2. Germline assignment: CDR1 LGHNA and CDR2 YSLEER. This CDR3 is 15 amino acids long. Trimming cost V 4 bases and J 14 bases; bases outside gene matches: 8. CDR3 DNA: TGCGCCAGCAGCCCACGGACTAGCGGGGGGGCATCCCTGTTTTTT. Translating it yields CASSPRTSGGASLFF.

The rearrangement uses TRBV9 and TRBJ2-3; 14 bases are shared with TRBD2. Germline assignment: CDR1 SGDLS and CDR2 YYNGEE. The length of the CDR3 is 16 residues. V lost 4 bases to trimming and J lost 3 bases; unmatched junction nucleotides: 4. The CDR3 here is CASSIGLAGGTDTQYF. The CDR3 DNA reads as TGTGCCAGCAGCATCGGACTAGCGGGGGGTACAGATACGCAGTATTTT.

The V gene is TRBV12-5, the J gene TRBJ1-1; 8 nucleotides line up with TRBD1. Germline CDR1 reads LGHNT; CDR2 reads FRNRAP. This CDR3 has 13 residues. V was pared by 7 bases and J by 5 bases, with 6 bases of the junction left unmatched. The CDR3 loop reads CASAPTGVTEAFF. The CDR3 bases are TGTGCTAGTGCCCCGACAGGGGTAACTGAAGCTTTCTTT.

J is TRBJ1-1 and V is TRBV28; 7 nucleotides match TRBD1. After removal of 6 bases from V and 1 base from J, the junction contained 5 bases not matched to a gene. Germline V lookup: CDR1 MDHEN, CDR2 SYDVKM. CDR3 size: 14 residues. CDR3 residues: CASRRQGGNTEAFF. The CDR3 nucleotides are TGTGCCAGCAGACGACAGGGAGGGAACACTGAAGCTTTCTTT.

This chain uses TRBV19 with TRBJ1-2; perhaps TRBD1 as D (5 bases). The ends were cut back, 3 bases at V and 9 bases at J, with 23 bases in the middle. The length of the CDR3 is 16 residues. Per the germline V gene, CDR1 is LNHDA and CDR2 is SQIVND (reference sequence). CDR3 nucleotide sequence: TGTGCCAGTAGTATGGAAGGGGCCCGCTTTCGTTCCAGCTACACCTTC. As protein: CASSMEGARFRSSYTF.

The J gene is TRBJ2-6, the V gene TRBV4-2; D may be TRBD2 (6 bases). Germline CDR1 is LGHNA and CDR2 is YNFKEQ. The CDR3 has 17 residues. V lost 8 bases to trimming and J lost 0 bases, with 17 bases between them. CDR3 coding DNA: TGTGCCAGCCGGGACTCCGGACGGGGCTCTGGGGCCAACGTCCTGACTTTC. Amino acids: CASRDSGRGSGANVLTF.

This chain connects TRBV5-1 to TRBJ1-1; 8 bases are shared with TRBD1. The CDR3 spans 17 residues. The ends lost 1 base at V and 5 bases at J; junction bases unmatched: 13. The germline V gene has CDR1 SGHRS and CDR2 YFSETQ. CDR3 region: CASSLTPSGQVTTEAFF. The CDR3 DNA reads TGCGCCAGCAGCTTGACCCCCTCGGGACAGGTGACTACTGAAGCTTTCTTT.

The genes are TRBV18 and TRBJ2-1, with TRBD2 as a possible D gene (5 bases). Trimming stripped 3 bases from V and 4 bases from J, with 16 bases between. The CDR3 loop spans 16 amino acids. Germline V gene lookup returns CDR1 KGHSH and CDR2 LQKENI. Here the CDR3 DNA reads TGTGCCAGCTCACCGCCGAGGGTTAGAGAGTACAATGAGCAGTTCTTC. Amino acid sequence: CASSPPRVREYNEQFF.

The chain links TRBV7-9 to TRBJ2-3; TRBD2 agrees at 7 bases. CDR1 is SEHNR, CDR2 FQNEAQ, per germline (reference sequence). The CDR3 contains 15 residues. V shed 5 bases, J shed 1 base, and the junction held 6 bases outside the gene matches. The CDR3 loop is CASSTIAGRTDTQYF. The CDR3 DNA reads as TGTGCCAGCAGCACTATAGCGGGCCGCACAGATACGCAGTATTTT.

The CDR3 DNA follows: TGCAGCGCCGCGGGCGATTCTCAAGAGACCCAGTACTTC. Its protein product is CSAAGDSQETQYF. The chain links TRBV29-1 to TRBJ2-5; a weak D match, TRBD2 (5 bases). Per the germline V gene, CDR1 is SQVTM and CDR2 is ANQGSEA. This CDR3 spans 13 amino acids. The V gene lost 7 bases and the J gene lost 2 bases, with 14 bases spanning the gap.

J is TRBJ1-1 and V is TRBV19; D is perhaps TRBD1 (5 bases). CDR3 length: 13 amino acids. Trimming took 5 bases from V and 4 from J, leaving 11 bases between them. CDR1 is LNHDA, CDR2 SQIVND, per germline (reference sequence). The CDR3 reads CASSLTQGTEAFF. CDR3 DNA: TGTGCCAGTAGTCTTACTCAGGGCACTGAAGCTTTCTTT.

V and J are TRBV5-5 and TRBJ1-5; TRBD1 might be the D (6 bases). CDR3 size: 16 residues. V was shortened by 1 base and J by 1 base, with 12 bases between the two germline ends. Looked up from germline, CDR1 is SGHKS and CDR2 is YYEKEE (reference sequence). The CDR3 is CASSLLTGSSNQPQHF. The CDR3 coding sequence is TGTGCCAGCAGCTTGTTGACAGGCTCAAGCAATCAGCCCCAGCATTTT.

The rearrangement links TRBV5-1 to TRBJ2-7; the D gene is possibly TRBD2 (6 bases). The CDR3 totals 15 residues. The germline V gene has CDR1 SGHRS and CDR2 YFSETQ. Deletions cut 0 bases from V and 3 bases from J, with 13 bases between. In DNA form, the CDR3 reads TGCGCCAGCAGCTTGGGTGGGACTGACAACTACGAGCAGTACGTC. Translation: CASSLGGTDNYEQYV.

V gene TRBV5-1 combines with J gene TRBJ2-1, with 8 positions matching TRBD2. There are 14 residues in the CDR3. Trimming at V came to 7 bases and at J to 5 bases, leaving 8 bases not matched to a gene. Germline V CDR1 and CDR2: SGHRS, YFSETQ. CDR3 nucleotides: TGCGCCAGCCGTCGGGGGGGAACTAACAATGAGCAGTTCTTC. Protein product: CASRRGGTNNEQFF.

This chain joins TRBV5-5 and TRBJ1-3, with 7 bases aligning to TRBD1. CDR1 and CDR2 from the germline V gene are SGHKS and YYEKEE (reference sequence). Trimming removed 5 bases from V and 4 bases from J; junction bases left unmatched: 9. The CDR3 runs to 15 residues. The CDR3 region is CASRSLTGSGNTIYF. The CDR3 nucleotides read TGTGCCAGCAGGTCTCTGACAGGGTCCGGAAACACCATATATTTT. Using reference TRBV5-5 and TRBJ1-3 for the parts outside the CDR3, the full variable domain is DAGVTQSPTHLIKTRGQQVTLRCSPISGHKSVSWYQQVLGQGPQFIFQYYEKEERGRGNFPDRFSARQFPNYSSELNVNALLLGDSALYLCASRSLTGSGNTIYFGEGSWLTVV.

This chain uses TRBV5-4 with TRBJ2-5; 7 bases fit TRBD2. The CDR3 has 15 residues. The V and J ends lost 0 bases and 3 bases, in that order; junction bases with no gene match: 5. Germline lookup yields CDR1 SGHNT and CDR2 YYREEE (reference sequence). In DNA, the CDR3 is TGTGCCAGCAGCTTGGACAGCGGGGTTAAAGAGACCCAGTACTTC. Translation gives CASSLDSGVKETQYF.

The chain joins TRBV14 to TRBJ2-1, with D unresolved. Germline V gives CDR1 SGHDN, CDR2 FVKESK. There are 11 residues in the CDR3. V lost 4 bases and J lost 7, with 5 bases in between. The CDR3 region is CASSLINEQFF. The CDR3 region has the DNA TGTGCCAGCAGCCTCATTAATGAGCAGTTCTTC.

The chain is built from TRBV19 and TRBJ2-1; tentatively, D is TRBD1 (6 bases). In germline, CDR1 is LNHDA, CDR2 SQIVND (reference sequence). V was cut by 2 bases and J by 0 bases, with 14 bases left in between. This CDR3 spans 17 amino acids. The CDR3 loop is CASSITGRGFSYNEQFF. CDR3 sequence (DNA): TGTGCCAGTAGTATAACCGGCAGGGGCTTCTCCTACAATGAGCAGTTCTTC.

This chain connects TRBV29-1 to TRBJ2-7, with 12 positions matching TRBD2. This CDR3 has 17 amino acids. The V gene's germline CDR1 is SQVTM and CDR2 ANQGSEA. J lost 3 bases, V lost 7 bases, and 16 bases had no gene match. The CDR3 here is CSARLAGAIPEGYEQYV. DNA for the CDR3: TGCAGCGCGAGACTAGCGGGGGCGATTCCCGAGGGCTACGAGCAGTACGTC.